A single sample gave rise to the 10 T cell receptor beta chains below, sequenced in a study of CD8 T cells in ankylosing spondylitis. TCRdb recomputed calls from the 5' RACE reads with MiXCR, one row per CDR3 protein. The table shows approximately 150,000 distinct CDR3 sequences, with approximately 17% occurring only once. Findings and caveats of the study: What seemed typical of ankylosing spondylitis blood was a TCR beta motif built from several highly homologous variants.

Their cognate antigens are unknown. Sequenced input: blood, either unsorted or a sorted T cell fraction (not recorded which). These receptors came from a male donor with ankylosing spondylitis.

The chain has TRBV2 and TRBJ2-1, with a possible D match to TRBD2 (6 bases). The V end lost 6 bases, the J end lost 8 bases, and 20 bases lay between the germline ends. The CDR3 totals 15 residues. The germline gives CDR1 SNHLY, CDR2 FYNNEI. The CDR3 coding sequence is TGTGCCAGCAGGAGTGCCGGGAGAATTGGCGATGAGCAGTTCTTC. It yields the protein CASRSAGRIGDEQFF.

V gene TRBV12-3 or TRBV12-4 combines with J gene TRBJ2-7, with D perhaps TRBD1 (6 bases). V was shortened by 7 bases and J by 2 bases, with 9 bases between the two germline ends. The CDR3 is made up of 12 amino acids. The CDR3 here is CASNTGTYEQYF. The CDR3 nucleotides read TGTGCCAGCAATACAGGGACCTACGAGCAGTACTTC.

This clonotype was detected only a few times. The chain carries TRBV4-1 and TRBJ2-7; D could derive from TRBD1 or TRBD2 (5 bases each). The CDR3 has 13 amino acids. Trimming cost V 6 bases and J 6 bases, with 15 bases left between them. Germline V gene sequence: CDR1 MGHRA, CDR2 YSYEKL. The CDR3 loop reads CASRPPQGAEQYF. The CDR3 DNA reads as TGCGCCAGCAGACCACCTCAGGGAGCCGAGCAGTACTTC.

This clonotype was seen repeatedly, ten times or more. The V call is TRBV5-1, the J call TRBJ2-7, with a weak D call TRBD2 (6 bases). Germline V CDR1 and CDR2: SGHRS, YFSETQ. CDR3 size: 16 residues. V lost 0 bases to trimming and J lost 0 bases, with 13 bases between them. The CDR3 DNA reads as TGCGCCAGCAGCTTGGAGGGCGGGGCGAGCTCCTACGAGCAGTACTTC. It yields the protein CASSLEGGASSYEQYF.

This chain joins TRBV27 and TRBJ2-7; D ambiguous. Germline CDR1 reads MNHEY; CDR2 reads SMNVEV (reference sequence). Deletions cut 4 bases from V and 3 bases from J, with 13 bases between. The CDR3 totals 14 residues. CDR3 DNA sequence: TGTGCCAGCAGTTCCGTTCTTCGCTACTACGAGCAGTACTTC. Encoded protein: CASSSVLRYYEQYF.

For this clonotype: Its ends do not fully match the called genes, so a read error is possible. The chain links TRBV7-6 to TRBJ2-7; 10 nucleotides match TRBD2. This CDR3 is built from 15 residues. CDR1 is SGHVS, CDR2 FNYEAQ, per germline. CDR3 amino acids: CASSIAGGPLYEQYF. The CDR3 bases are TGTGCCAGCAGCATAGCGGGGGGCCCTCTCTACGAGCAGTACTTC.

The J gene is TRBJ1-1, the V gene TRBV2; 7 bases match TRBD1. The CDR3 extends over 13 amino acids. The ends lost 7 bases at V and 2 bases at J; junction bases unmatched: 4. Germline V CDR1 and CDR2: SNHLY, FYNNEI. The CDR3 protein is CASNRGSNTEAFF. The CDR3 nucleotides read TGTGCCAGCAACAGGGGATCTAACACTGAAGCTTTCTTT. The variable domain in full, completed from reference TRBV2 and TRBJ1-1, reads EPEVTQTPSHQVTQMGQEVILRCVPISNHLYFYWYRQILGQKVEFLVSFYNNEISEKSEIFDDQFSVERPDGSNFTLKIRSTKLEDSAMYFCASNRGSNTEAFFGQGTRLTVV.

As regards this clonotype: This may be a read error, as it is one base from a much larger clone. This rearrangement joins TRBV27 to TRBJ2-2; no definite D call. V lost 3 bases and J 1 base, leaving 3 bases between the germline ends. CDR3 size: 13 residues. Germline CDR1 MNHEY, CDR2 SMNVEV (reference sequence). This CDR3 is CASSFQNTGELFF. The CDR3 DNA reads TGTGCCAGCAGTTTTCAGAACACCGGGGAGCTGTTTTTT.

This clonotype was seen more than once but under ten times. V usage is TRBV4-1 and J usage is TRBJ2-7; possible D gene TRBD2, 5 bases. The germline V gene has CDR1 MGHRA and CDR2 YSYEKL. This CDR3 comprises 16 residues. V was cut by 1 base and J by 6 bases, with 19 bases left in between. The CDR3 coding sequence is TGCGCCAGCAGCCAAGGTCCAATCCAGGTGGGGAGCGAGCAGTACTTC. It translates to CASSQGPIQVGSEQYF.

This clonotype was detected ten times or more. The chain employs TRBV6-1 and TRBJ1-6; a weak D match, TRBD1 (6 bases). The V end lost 6 bases, the J end lost 9 bases, and 21 bases lay between the germline ends. Germline V gene sequence: CDR1 MNHNS, CDR2 SASEGT. This CDR3 is built from 16 residues. CDR3: CASSTLLGGAVSPLHF. The CDR3 DNA is TGTGCCAGCAGCACCCTCCTAGGGGGGGCCGTTTCACCCCTCCACTTT.